Shown below are 2 T cell receptor beta chains from a single sample sequenced in a study of shared clonotypes between healthy human individuals. Profiling relied on immunoSEQ multiplex PCR, and the TCRdb table lists in-frame clones only, not all of them. This repertoire shows around 2.5 million clones, over 85% found once; its top ten account for 0.36%. The sequenced sample was naive CD4+ T cells from PBMCs. Subset defined: CD45RA+ positively selected. These receptors came from a man aged 18 to 30 in good health. Some clones in this sample may be carry-over from other donors' samples.

V gene TRBV28 combines with J gene TRBJ2-5; 9 positions match TRBD2. Matching the DNA end better, TRBJ2-7 makes the J call doubtful. The CDR3 is 14 residues long. CDR1 MDHEN and CDR2 SYDVKM come from the germline V gene. In DNA form, the CDR3 reads TGTGCCAGCAGTTTTAGTAGCGGGAGAAACGAGCAGTACTTC. Its translation is CASSFSSGRNEQYF.

The rearrangement links TRBV6-6 to TRBJ1-4; 7 bases agree with TRBD1. The V segment lost 6 bases and the J segment 7 bases; nucleotides outside the gene matches: 11. This CDR3 is built from 15 residues. CDR1 and CDR2 from the germline V gene are MNHNY and SVGAGI (reference sequence). The CDR3 bases are TGTGCCAGCAGCATGGCAGGGGGTAATGGTGAAAAACTGTTTTTT. It yields the protein CASSMAGGNGEKLFF.